This paragraph reports one T cell receptor beta chain. At least ten counts were recorded for this clonotype. Its antigen is still unknown. No much larger clone exists at a distance of one base, and base qualities are not known. The germline V gene supplies CDR1 SGHTA and CDR2 FQGNSA. From its cysteine to its phenylalanine, the CDR3 spans 16 amino acids. The only DNA kept is the CDR3, 48 bases in frame from the first base. V is cut by 0 bases and J by 3 bases, and the space between the germline ends is 12 bases. The data derive from a study of identical twins (dated by TCRdb to 2015 to 2016). For the wider study: TCR alpha and beta repertoires from monozygotic twins, unrelated adults of various ages and cord blood were deep-sequenced to test whether fetal clonotypes persist. Replicate twin experiments were performed at different times using different library preparation protocols to rule out contamination.

Libraries were constructed by 5' RACE. TCRdb names Illumina HiSeq 2000 as the instrument used. Template switching added a universal primer binding site, and the final cDNA carried a unique molecular identifier that allowed TCR cDNA molecules to be counted accurately. Specific primers in the conserved constant-segment region were used to synthesize first-strand cDNA for TCR alpha and beta chains. To control for contamination, every cDNA library carried two barcodes: a SMART-Mk sample barcode plus Illumina barcodes. Two successive PCR steps introduced TruSeq adapter sequences along with Illumina sample barcodes. Sequencing of the TCR alpha and beta cDNA libraries was done on the Illumina HiSeq platform using custom primers. Per the source publication's procedure: MiGEC processed the raw reads to extract unique molecular identifiers, while MiXCR was used to determine the CDR3 positions. Recombination models were inferred per individual with the repgenHMM and IGoR tools using an EM algorithm. Shared clonotype analysis was performed with the tcR package in R, normalizing sharing by the product of cloneset sizes. Out-of-frame nonproductive sequences were analyzed to study raw recombination free of thymic and clonal selection effects. The public reads were reprocessed in TCRdb via fastp at Q25 and MiXCR, keeping in-frame beta chains. Every entry covers one CDR3 protein and lists the most common genes and DNA from its rows. The V and J calls come from TCRdb's annotation, not from the publication. The sample yields 640,000 or so distinct CDR3 sequences; around 6.1% were counted once. Jointly, the top ten make up 1.5% to 2% of the sample.

Only healthy Caucasian donors were included. The researchers also sequenced three unrelated adults who were not twins: a male aged 18 to 29, a male aged 50 to 60, and a female aged 50 to 60. Using Miltenyi CD45RO+ enrichment and human naive T-cell isolation kits, memory (CD45RO+) and naive T cells were isolated from PBMC. Broad study findings and their caveats: Invariant T cells such as MAIT and iNKT could partly confound zero-insertion analyses, although diverse VJ usage argued against such confounding for most clonotypes. Compared with coincidental sharing between unrelated individuals, an excess of low generation-probability sequences was observed among out-of-frame TCR alpha sequences shared between twins. Because the same donors could not be followed over many years, conclusions were based on cross-sectional statistical analysis. Out-of-frame TCR alpha sharing in monozygotic twins was systematically underestimated by recombination models, whereas sharing between unrelated individuals was in agreement with the recombination models. Abundant cord blood beta clonotypes had fewer insertions, young adult naive repertoires showed a similar but weaker trend, and memory repertoires showed no such trend. A weaker excess of twin sharing was found in beta out-of-frame sequences because the signal-to-noise ratio was lowered by fewer shared sequences.

This chain is built from TRBV7-2 and TRBJ1-5, and perhaps TRBD1 as D gene, on 5 matching bases. The TCR comes from a young man in good health. Material for sequencing was naive T cells sorted from blood. The sample's cell subset or site label, in plain terms: cells isolated with a human naive T-cell isolation kit. The CDR3 is CASSLAQGRINQPQHF. The nucleotide sequence reads as follows: TGTGCCAGCAGCTTAGCGCAGGGACGGATCAATCAGCCCCAGCATTTT.